This TCR beta chain originates from a study of shared clonotypes between healthy human individuals. Study-level points and caveats: Investigators collected only blood, and repertoires in tissues likely differ. Clonotypes shared by all four sorted-subset donors had higher generation probabilities than non-shared clonotypes. Clonotype sharing levels among donors were expected to vary with sequencing depth.

As for this clone: Its target is not known.

Selected positively for CCR7 and CD45RO-negative, naive CD8 cells excluded terminally differentiated effector memory CD45RA+ cells. Unmatched junction bases numbered 6, after V lost 10 bases and J lost 3 bases. The CDR3 contains 13 residues. Germline V lookup: CDR1 MNHEY, CDR2 SMNVEV (reference sequence). This was a deep-level run. Libraries were prepared by immunoSEQ multiplex PCR; TCRdb keeps only in-frame clonotypes and omits some of them. Of roughly 810,000 clones listed, approximately 96% are singletons. The source is a young man in good health. The chain employs TRBV27 and TRBJ2-7; 10 positions agree with TRBD2. Input material: naive CD8+ T cells sorted from blood. The CDR3 region has the DNA TGTGCCACCTCTAGCGGGAGCGGCTACGAGCAGTACTTC. Encoded protein: CATSSGSGYEQYF.